The TCR beta chain under discussion was sequenced for a study of blood T cell repertoires in COVID-19. The wider study: Samples representing acute and convalescent COVID-19 were sourced from the United States, Italy and Spain. The analysed material was cDNA or gDNA that came from T cells, B-cell-depleted T cells, or PBMCs.

Original handling: Estimation of nucleated cell counts was performed using reference gene primer amplification. Assay: immunoSEQ multiplex PCR; the TCRdb copy retains only in-frame clones and omits some. V, J and clone size were drawn from that table, and D and trimming were deduced from the DNA. The table has roughly 72,000 clones, over 70% seen once; the top ten hold 15% to 20%. The germline V gene encodes CDR1 SSHAT and CDR2 FNYEAQ (reference sequence). The V segment lost 8 bases and the J segment 4 bases; nucleotides outside the gene matches: 11. The CDR3 is 15 amino acids. The sequenced sample consisted of peripheral blood. The sequence derives from a man aged 70-80 years who had recovered from COVID-19. The chain uses TRBV7-7 and TRBJ2-5; 9 bases are shared with TRBD2. In DNA form, the CDR3 reads TGTGCCAGCGCCTTAGCGGGGGCGCCGGGAGAGACCCAGTACTTC. Translated: CASALAGAPGETQYF.